The present TCR beta chain was sequenced within a study of T cells in localized non-small cell lung cancer (dated by TCRdb to 2018 to 2020). Some background on the complete study: T cell repertoires of 236 early-stage NSCLC patients were analyzed, with tumors being compared against uninvolved tumor-adjacent lungs. The mean age of the NSCLC patients was roughly 70 years, with 120 to 150 men and 95 to 110 women. The cohort consisted of around 250 treatment-naive NSCLC patients whose localized lung tumors had been resected.

At diagnosis, peripheral blood, uninvolved tumor-adjacent lung and tumor were collected and stored as a combination of fresh-frozen and FFPE material. For TCR repertoire profiling, the blood samples were analyzed as peripheral blood mononuclear cells. The immunoSEQ Assay was used to sequence TCR beta CDR3 regions from DNA. The study's own analysis went as follows. To compute T cell density, TCR beta template counts were normalized to usable DNA, which was estimated by amplifying housekeeping genes. Richness was estimated using the preseqR package, with extrapolation to 400,000 templates for PBMC samples and to 120,000 templates for tissue samples. Clonality was taken to be one minus Pielou's evenness. Differential abundance testing on productive amino-acid clonotypes, with a minimum total count of 5 and an alpha of 0.1, was used to identify tissue-enriched TCRs. Repertoire overlap between compartments was quantified with the Jaccard Index and Morisita Overlap Index. GLIPH clustered TCR beta CDR3s with public tetramer-defined viral CDR3s; viral motifs required at least three viral sequences plus V-gene enrichment. Imported from immuneACCESS, the table was reduced by TCRdb to in-frame sequences with V and J called. These copies leave out some clones; in studies compared against another copy, an unresolved V gene accounts for under half, and the cause of the remainder is not known. V and J calls and clone size are those listed in that table; D and trimming were worked out from the DNA. The sample profile shows 50,000 to 75,000 clones; 70% to 90% of them were found once. The leading ten clones occupy 20% to 25% of the sample.

What the work shows at the level of the full study, not this receptor alone: Longer overall survival was associated with higher blood T cell density, whereas shorter survival was associated with higher adjacent-lung clonality. Uninvolved tumor-adjacent lung showed the highest T cell clonality, higher than tumor, which suggests more focused antigenic responses in the adjacent lung. Multi-region tumor sequencing was not performed, so intratumor heterogeneity could not be excluded. Since the design was exploratory, TCR variables were selected using unadjusted p-values with no false-discovery rate correction. A median of about 61 of the top 100 tumor clones turned up in the paired uninvolved adjacent lung, and approximately 30 of those clones also ranked among the top 100 of that same adjacent lung.

Reading the germline V gene (reference sequence) gives CDR1 SGHAT and CDR2 FQDESV. Including the terminal cysteine and phenylalanine, the CDR3 comprises 15 residues. Only CDR3 DNA is held: 45 bases, read in frame from base 1. V and J are truncated by 5 bases and 0 bases respectively, leaving an intervening sequence of 11 bases. Regarding this clone: The antigen this receptor binds is unknown. One base away there is no much larger clone; base qualities are not given.

This sample comprised peripheral blood, obtained before any cancer treatment. In this chain, TRBV11-1 is recombined with TRBJ2-1, with no reliable assignment of the D segment. The clonotype comes from a man between 40 and 70 years old with stage I squamous cell lung carcinoma. Here the CDR3 is given as CASSLRRSSYNEQFF. The nucleotides are TGTGCCAGCAGCCTGCGACGCAGCTCCTACAATGAGCAGTTCTTC.